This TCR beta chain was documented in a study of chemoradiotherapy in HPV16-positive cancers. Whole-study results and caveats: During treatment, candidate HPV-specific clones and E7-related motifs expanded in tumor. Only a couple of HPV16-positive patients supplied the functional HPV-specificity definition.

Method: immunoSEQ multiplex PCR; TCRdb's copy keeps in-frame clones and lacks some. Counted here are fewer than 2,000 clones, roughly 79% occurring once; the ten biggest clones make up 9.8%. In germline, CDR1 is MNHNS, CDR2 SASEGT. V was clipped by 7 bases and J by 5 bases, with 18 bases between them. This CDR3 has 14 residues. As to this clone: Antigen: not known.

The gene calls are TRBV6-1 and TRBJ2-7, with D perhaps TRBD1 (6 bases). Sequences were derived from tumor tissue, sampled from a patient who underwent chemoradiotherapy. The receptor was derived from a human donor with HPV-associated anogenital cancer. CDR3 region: CASKPGESLDEQYF. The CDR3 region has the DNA TGTGCCAGCAAGCCAGGGGAAAGCTTGGACGAGCAGTACTTC.